A single T cell receptor beta chain is shown here with its context. Its antigen is currently unknown. Profiled with immunoSEQ multiplex PCR; TCRdb holds only in-frame clones, not every one. Of around 1.4 million clones detected, 97% to 99% appear once; the ten largest clones hold approximately 0.38%. The data stem from a study of shared clonotypes between healthy human individuals. General observations from the study: It was the non-shared clonotypes that had lower generation probabilities than clonotypes shared by all four donors.

Germline V CDR1 and CDR2: MGHRA, YSYEKL. This CDR3 contains 14 residues. Deletions cut 7 bases from V and 5 bases from J, with 14 bases between. The chain carries TRBV4-1 and TRBJ1-4; D is possibly TRBD1 (5 bases). The receptor comes from a young man in good health. The sequencing sample was made of naive CD4+ T cells sorted from blood. Subset defined: CD45RA+ positively selected. Here the CDR3 DNA reads TGCGCCAGCAACCTCGGGACGGCGAATGAAAAACTGTTTTTT. The encoded protein is CASNLGTANEKLFF.